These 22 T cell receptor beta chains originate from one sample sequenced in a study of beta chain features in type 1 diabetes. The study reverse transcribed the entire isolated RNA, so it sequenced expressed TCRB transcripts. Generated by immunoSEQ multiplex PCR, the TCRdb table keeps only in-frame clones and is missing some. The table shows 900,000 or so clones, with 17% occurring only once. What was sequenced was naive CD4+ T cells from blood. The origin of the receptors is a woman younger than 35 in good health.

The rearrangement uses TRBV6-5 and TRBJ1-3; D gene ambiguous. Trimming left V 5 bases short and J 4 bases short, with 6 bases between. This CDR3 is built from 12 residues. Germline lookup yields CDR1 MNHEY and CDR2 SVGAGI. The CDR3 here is CASSLRGNTIYF. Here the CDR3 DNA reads TGTGCCAGCAGTCTACGCGGAAACACCATATATTTT.

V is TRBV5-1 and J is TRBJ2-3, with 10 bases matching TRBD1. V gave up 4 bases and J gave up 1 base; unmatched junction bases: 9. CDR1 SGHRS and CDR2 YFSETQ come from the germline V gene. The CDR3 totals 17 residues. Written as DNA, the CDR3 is TGCGCCAGCAGCCCAAGGACAGGGGGTATGGGCACAGATACGCAGTATTTT. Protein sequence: CASSPRTGGMGTDTQYF.

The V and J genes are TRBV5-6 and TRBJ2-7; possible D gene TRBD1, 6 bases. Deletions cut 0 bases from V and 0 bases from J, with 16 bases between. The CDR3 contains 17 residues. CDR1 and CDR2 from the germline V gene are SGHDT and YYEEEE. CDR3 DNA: TGTGCCAGCAGCTTGGCGGTCGGTAGGGGGACCTCCTACGAGCAGTACTTC. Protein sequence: CASSLAVGRGTSYEQYF.

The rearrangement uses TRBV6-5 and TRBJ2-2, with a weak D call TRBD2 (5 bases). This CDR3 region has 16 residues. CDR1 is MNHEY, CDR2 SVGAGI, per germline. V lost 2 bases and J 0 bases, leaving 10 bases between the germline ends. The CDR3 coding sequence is TGTGCCAGCAGTTACAGCGGACTGTCGAACACCGGGGAGCTGTTTTTT. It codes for CASSYSGLSNTGELFF.

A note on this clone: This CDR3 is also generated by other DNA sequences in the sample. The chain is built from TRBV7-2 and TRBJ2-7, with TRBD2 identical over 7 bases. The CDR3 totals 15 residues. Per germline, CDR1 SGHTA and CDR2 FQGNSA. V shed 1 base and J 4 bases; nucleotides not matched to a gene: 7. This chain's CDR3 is CASSLGLAVTYEQYF. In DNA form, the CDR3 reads TGTGCCAGCAGCTTAGGGCTAGCGGTTACTTACGAGCAGTACTTC.

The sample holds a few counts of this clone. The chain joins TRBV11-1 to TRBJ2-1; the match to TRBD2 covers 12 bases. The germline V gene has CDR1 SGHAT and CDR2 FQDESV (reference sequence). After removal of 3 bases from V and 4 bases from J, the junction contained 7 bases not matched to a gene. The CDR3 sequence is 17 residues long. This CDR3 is CASSFDWLAGGYNEQFF. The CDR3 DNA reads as TGTGCCAGCAGCTTCGATTGGCTAGCGGGAGGGTACAATGAGCAGTTCTTC.

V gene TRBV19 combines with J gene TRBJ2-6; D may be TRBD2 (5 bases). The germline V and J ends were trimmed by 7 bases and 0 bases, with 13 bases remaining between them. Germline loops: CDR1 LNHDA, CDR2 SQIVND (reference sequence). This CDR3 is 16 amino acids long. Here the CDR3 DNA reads TGTGCCAGTATCCAATCGGGGTACTCTGGGGCCAACGTCCTGACTTTC. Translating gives CASIQSGYSGANVLTF. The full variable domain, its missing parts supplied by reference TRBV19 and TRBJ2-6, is DGGITQSPKYLFRKEGQNVTLSCEQNLNHDAMYWYRQDPGQGLRLIYYSQIVNDFQKGDIAEGYSVSREKKESFPLTVTSAQKNPTAFYLCASIQSGYSGANVLTFGAGSRLTVL.

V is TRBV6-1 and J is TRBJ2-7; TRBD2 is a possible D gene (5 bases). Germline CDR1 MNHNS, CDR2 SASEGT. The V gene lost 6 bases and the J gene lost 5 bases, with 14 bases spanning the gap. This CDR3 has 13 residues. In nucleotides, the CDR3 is TGTGCCAGCAGGGGGTCTGGAGCGGACGAGCAGTACTTC. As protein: CASRGSGADEQYF.

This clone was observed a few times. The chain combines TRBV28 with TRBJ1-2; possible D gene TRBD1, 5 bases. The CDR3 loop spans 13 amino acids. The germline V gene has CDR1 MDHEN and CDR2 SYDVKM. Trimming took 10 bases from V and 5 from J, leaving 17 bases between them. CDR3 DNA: TGTGCCACCTTGGACCCACGGGGGTATGGCTACACCTTC. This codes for CATLDPRGYGYTF.

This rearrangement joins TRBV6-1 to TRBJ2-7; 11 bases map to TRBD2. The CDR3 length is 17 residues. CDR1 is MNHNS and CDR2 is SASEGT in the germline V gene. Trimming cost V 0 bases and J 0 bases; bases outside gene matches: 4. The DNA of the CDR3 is TGTGCCAGCAGTGAAGCAGAGGGACTAGCGGACTCCTACGAGCAGTACTTC. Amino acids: CASSEAEGLADSYEQYF.

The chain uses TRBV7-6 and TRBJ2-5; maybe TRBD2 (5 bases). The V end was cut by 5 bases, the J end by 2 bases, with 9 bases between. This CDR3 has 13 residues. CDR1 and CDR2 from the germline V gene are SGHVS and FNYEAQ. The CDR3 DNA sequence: TGTGCCAGCAGCGTCAGCGGTCAAGAGACCCAGTACTTC. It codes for CASSVSGQETQYF.

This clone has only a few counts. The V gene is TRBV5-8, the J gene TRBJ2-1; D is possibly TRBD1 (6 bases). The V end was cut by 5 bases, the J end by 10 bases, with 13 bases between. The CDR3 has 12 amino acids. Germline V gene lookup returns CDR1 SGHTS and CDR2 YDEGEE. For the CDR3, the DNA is TGTGCCAGCAGGGACAGCCGTTGGGAGCAGTTCTTC. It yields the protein CASRDSRWEQFF.

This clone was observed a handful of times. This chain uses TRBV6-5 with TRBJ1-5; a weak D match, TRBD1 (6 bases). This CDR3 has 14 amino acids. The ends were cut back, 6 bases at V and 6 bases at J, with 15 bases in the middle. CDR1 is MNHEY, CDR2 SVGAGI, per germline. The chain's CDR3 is CASRPQGSGQPQHF. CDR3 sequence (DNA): TGTGCCAGCAGGCCGCAGGGGAGTGGTCAGCCCCAGCATTTT.

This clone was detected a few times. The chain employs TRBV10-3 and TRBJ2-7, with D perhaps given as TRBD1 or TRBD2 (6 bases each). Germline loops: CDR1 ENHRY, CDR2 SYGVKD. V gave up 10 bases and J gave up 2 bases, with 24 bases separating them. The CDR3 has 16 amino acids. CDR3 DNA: TGTGCCAGCAGCCTAGGAACCGGGGGCCTCCCCTACGAGCAGTACTTC. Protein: CASSLGTGGLPYEQYF.

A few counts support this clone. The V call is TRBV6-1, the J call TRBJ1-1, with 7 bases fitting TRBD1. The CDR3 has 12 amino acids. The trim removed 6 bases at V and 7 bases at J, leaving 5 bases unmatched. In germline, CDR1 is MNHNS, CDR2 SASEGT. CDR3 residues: CASRFQGGEAFF. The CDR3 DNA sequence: TGTGCCAGCAGATTCCAGGGGGGTGAAGCTTTCTTT.

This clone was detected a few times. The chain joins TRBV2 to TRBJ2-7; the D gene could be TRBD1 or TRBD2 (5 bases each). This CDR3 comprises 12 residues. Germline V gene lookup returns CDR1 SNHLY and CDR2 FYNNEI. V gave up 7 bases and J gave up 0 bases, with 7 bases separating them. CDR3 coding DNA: TGTGCCAGCAAGGGGAGCTCCTACGAGCAGTACTTC. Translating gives CASKGSSYEQYF.

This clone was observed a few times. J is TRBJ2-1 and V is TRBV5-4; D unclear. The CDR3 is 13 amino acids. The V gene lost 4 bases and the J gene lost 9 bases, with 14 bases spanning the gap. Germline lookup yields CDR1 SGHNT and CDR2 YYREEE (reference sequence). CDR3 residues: CASSQVVTTEQFF. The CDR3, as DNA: TGTGCCAGCAGCCAAGTCGTTACTACTGAGCAGTTCTTC.

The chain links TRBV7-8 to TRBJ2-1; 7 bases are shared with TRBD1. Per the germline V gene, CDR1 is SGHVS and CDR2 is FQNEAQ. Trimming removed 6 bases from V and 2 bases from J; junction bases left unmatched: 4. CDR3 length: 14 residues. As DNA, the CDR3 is TGTGCCAGCAGTAAAGGGACAGCCTACAATGAGCAGTTCTTC. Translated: CASSKGTAYNEQFF.

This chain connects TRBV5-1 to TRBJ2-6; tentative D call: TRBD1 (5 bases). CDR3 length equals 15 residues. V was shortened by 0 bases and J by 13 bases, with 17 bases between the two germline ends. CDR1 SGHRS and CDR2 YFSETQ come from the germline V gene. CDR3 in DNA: TGCGCCAGCAGCTTGGATGGGCAGTGGGGCCGGGTCCTGACTTTC. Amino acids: CASSLDGQWGRVLTF. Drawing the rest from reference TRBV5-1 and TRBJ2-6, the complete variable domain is KAGVTQTPRYLIKTRGQQVTLSCSPISGHRSVSWYQQTPGQGLQFLFEYFSETQRNKGNFPGRFSGRQFSNSRSEMNVSTLELGDSALYLCASSLDGQWGRVLTFGAGSRLTVL.

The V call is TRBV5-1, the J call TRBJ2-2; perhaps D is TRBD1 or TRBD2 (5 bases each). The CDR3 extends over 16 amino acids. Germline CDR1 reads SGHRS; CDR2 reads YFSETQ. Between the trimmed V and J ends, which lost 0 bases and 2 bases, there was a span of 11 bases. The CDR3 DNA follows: TGCGCCAGCAGCTTGGTCGGGACCGAAAACACCGGGGAGCTGTTTTTT. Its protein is CASSLVGTENTGELFF.

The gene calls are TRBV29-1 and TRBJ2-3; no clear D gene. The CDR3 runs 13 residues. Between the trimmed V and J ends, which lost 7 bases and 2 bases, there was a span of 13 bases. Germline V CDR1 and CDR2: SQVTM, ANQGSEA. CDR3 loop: CSAKTRFTDTQYF. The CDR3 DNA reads TGCAGCGCCAAGACACGCTTCACAGATACGCAGTATTTT.

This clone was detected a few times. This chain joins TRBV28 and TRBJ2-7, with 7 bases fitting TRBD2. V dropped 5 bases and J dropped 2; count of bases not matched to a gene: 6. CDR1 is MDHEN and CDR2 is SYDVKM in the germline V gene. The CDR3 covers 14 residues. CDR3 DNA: TGTGCCAGCAGTCCGGGCGGGAGCCCCTACGAGCAGTACTTC. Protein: CASSPGGSPYEQYF. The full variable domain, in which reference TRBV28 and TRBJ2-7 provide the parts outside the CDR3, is DVKVTQSSRYLVKRTGEKVFLECVQDMDHENMFWYRQDPGLGLRLIYFSYDVKMKEKGDIPEGYSVSREKKERFSLILESASTNQTSMYLCASSPGGSPYEQYFGPGTRLTVT.